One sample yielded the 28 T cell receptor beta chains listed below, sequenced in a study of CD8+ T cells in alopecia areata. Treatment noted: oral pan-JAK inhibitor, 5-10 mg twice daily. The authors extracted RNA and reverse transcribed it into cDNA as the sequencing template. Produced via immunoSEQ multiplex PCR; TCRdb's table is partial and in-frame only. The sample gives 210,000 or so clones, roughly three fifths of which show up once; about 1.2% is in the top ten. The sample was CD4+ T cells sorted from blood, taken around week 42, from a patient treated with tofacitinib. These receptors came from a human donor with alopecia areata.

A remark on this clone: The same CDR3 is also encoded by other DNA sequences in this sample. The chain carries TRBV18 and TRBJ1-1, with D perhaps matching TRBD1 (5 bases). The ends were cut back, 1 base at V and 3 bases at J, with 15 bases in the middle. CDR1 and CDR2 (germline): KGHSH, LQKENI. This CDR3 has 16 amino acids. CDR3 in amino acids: CASSPLPTGRDTEAFF. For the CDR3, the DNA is TGTGCCAGCTCACCACTGCCCACTGGCAGGGACACTGAAGCTTTCTTT.

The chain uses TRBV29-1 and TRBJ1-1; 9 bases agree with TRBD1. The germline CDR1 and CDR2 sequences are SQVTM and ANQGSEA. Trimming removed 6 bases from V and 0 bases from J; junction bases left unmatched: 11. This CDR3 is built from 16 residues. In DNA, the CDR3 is TGCAGCGTCGTACCCGGGACAGGGTCCATGAACACTGAAGCTTTCTTT. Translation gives CSVVPGTGSMNTEAFF.

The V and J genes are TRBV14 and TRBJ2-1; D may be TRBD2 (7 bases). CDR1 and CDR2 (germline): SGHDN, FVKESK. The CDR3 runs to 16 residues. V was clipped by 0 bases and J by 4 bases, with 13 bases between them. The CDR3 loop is CASSQERGGTYNEQFF. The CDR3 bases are TGTGCCAGCAGCCAAGAAAGGGGGGGCACATACAATGAGCAGTTCTTC.

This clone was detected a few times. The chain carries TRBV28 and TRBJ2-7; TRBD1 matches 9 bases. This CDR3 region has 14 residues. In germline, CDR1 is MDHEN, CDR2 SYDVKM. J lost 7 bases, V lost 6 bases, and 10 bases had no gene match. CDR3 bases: TGTGCCAGCAGGTCCGGGACAGGGTCAGGAGAGCAGTACTTC. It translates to CASRSGTGSGEQYF. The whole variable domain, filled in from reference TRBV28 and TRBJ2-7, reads DVKVTQSSRYLVKRTGEKVFLECVQDMDHENMFWYRQDPGLGLRLIYFSYDVKMKEKGDIPEGYSVSREKKERFSLILESASTNQTSMYLCASRSGTGSGEQYFGPGTRLTVT.

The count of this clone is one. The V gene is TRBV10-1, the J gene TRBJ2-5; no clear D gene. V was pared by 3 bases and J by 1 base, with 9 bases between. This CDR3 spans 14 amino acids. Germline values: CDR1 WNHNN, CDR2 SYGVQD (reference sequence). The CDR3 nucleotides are TGCGCCAGCAGTGACGGGCCAGCCCAAGAGACCCAGTACTTC. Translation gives CASSDGPAQETQYF.

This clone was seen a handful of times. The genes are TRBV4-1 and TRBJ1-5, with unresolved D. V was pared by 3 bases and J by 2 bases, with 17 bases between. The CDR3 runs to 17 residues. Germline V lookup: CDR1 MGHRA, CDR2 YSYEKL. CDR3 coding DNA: TGCGCCAGCAGCCACGATACAAGGGCCAGATGCAATCAGCCCCAGCATTTT. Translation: CASSHDTRARCNQPQHF.

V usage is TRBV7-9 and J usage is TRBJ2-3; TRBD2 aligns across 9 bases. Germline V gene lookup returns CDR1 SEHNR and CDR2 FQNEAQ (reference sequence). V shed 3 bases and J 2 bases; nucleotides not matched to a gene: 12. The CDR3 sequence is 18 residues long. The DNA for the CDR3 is TGTGCCAGCAGCTTCGTAGGAGGTAGCGGGGGATACACAGATACGCAGTATTTT. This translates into CASSFVGGSGGYTDTQYF.

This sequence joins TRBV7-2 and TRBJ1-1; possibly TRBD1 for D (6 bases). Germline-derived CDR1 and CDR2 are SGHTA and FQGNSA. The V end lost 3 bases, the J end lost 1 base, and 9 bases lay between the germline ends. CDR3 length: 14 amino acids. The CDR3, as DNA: TGTGCCAGCAGCTTCACAGGGACGAACACTGAAGCTTTCTTT. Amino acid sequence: CASSFTGTNTEAFF.

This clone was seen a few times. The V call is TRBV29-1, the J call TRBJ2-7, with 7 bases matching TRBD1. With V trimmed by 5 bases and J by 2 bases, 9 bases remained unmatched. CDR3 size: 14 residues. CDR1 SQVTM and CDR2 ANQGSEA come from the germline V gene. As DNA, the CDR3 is TGCAGCGTTCTCGGGACAGCCGCCCCCTACGAGCAGTACTTC. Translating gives CSVLGTAAPYEQYF.

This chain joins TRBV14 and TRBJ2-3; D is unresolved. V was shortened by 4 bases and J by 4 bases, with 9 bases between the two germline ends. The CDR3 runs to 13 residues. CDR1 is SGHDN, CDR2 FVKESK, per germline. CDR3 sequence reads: CASSRVYPDTQYF. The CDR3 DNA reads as TGTGCCAGCAGCCGGGTCTACCCAGATACGCAGTATTTT.

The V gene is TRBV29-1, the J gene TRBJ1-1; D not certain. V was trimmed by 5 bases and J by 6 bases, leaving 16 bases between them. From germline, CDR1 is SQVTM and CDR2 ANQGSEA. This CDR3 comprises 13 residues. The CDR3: CSVRDTGASEAFF. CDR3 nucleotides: TGCAGCGTTCGAGACACGGGAGCGTCTGAAGCTTTCTTT.

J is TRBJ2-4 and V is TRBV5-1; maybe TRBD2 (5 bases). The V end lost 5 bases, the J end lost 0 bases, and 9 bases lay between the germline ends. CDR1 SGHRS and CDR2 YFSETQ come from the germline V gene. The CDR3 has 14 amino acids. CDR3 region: CASSLTIAKNIQYF. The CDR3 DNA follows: TGCGCCAGCAGTTTGACTATAGCCAAAAACATTCAGTACTTC.

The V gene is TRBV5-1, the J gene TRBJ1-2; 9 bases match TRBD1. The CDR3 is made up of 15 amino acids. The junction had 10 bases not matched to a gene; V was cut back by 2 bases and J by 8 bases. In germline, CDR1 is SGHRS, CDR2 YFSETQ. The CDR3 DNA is TGCGCCAGCAGCTTCGAGGGACAGGGTTTTGAGGGCTACACCTTC. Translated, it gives CASSFEGQGFEGYTF.

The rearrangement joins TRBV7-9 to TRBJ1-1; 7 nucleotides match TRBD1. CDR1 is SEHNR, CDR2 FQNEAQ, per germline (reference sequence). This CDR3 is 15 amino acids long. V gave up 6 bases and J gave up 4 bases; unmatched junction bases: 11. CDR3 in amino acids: CASRENTGVGTEAFF. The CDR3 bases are TGTGCCAGCAGAGAAAACACAGGGGTGGGCACTGAAGCTTTCTTT.

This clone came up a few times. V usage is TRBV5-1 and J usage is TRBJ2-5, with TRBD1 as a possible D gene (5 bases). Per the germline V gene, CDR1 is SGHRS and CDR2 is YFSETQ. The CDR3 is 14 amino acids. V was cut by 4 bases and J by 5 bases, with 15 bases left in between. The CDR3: CASSVQGYGETQYF. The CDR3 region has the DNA TGCGCCAGCAGCGTGCAGGGATATGGGGAGACCCAGTACTTC.

CDR3: CASRRAGFGYTF. The CDR3, as DNA: TGTGCCAGCAGGCGGGCAGGGTTCGGCTACACCTTC. The V gene is TRBV2, the J gene TRBJ1-2; the D gene is possibly TRBD1 (5 bases). Per the germline V gene, CDR1 is SNHLY and CDR2 is FYNNEI. V lost 6 bases and J lost 8, with 13 bases in between. The CDR3 spans 12 residues.

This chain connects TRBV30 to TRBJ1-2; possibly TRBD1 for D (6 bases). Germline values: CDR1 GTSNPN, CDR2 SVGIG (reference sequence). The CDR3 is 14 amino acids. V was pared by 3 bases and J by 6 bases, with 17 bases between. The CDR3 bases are TGTGCCTGGAGAATACAGGGCCACAAGGATGGCTACACCTTC. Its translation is CAWRIQGHKDGYTF. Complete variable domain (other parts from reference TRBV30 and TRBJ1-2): SQTIHQWPATLVQPVGSPLSLECTVEGTSNPNLYWYRQAAGRGLQLLFYSVGIGQISSEVPQNLSASRPQDRQFILSSKKLLLSDSGFYLCAWRIQGHKDGYTFGSGTRLTVV.

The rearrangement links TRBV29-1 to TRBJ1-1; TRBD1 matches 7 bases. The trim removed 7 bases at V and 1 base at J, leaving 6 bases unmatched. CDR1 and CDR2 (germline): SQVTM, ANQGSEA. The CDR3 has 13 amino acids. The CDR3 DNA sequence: TGCAGCGCATGGGACAGAAAGAACACTGAAGCTTTCTTT. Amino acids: CSAWDRKNTEAFF.

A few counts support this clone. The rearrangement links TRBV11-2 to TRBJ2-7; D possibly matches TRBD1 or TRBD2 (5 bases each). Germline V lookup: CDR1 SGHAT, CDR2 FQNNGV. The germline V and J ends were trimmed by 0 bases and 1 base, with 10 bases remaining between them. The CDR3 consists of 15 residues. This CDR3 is CASSLDSGPSYEQYF. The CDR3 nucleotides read TGTGCCAGCAGCTTAGATTCGGGACCTTCCTACGAGCAGTACTTC. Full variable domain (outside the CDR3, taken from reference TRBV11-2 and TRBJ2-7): EAGVAQSPRYKIIEKRQSVAFWCNPISGHATLYWYQQILGQGPKLLIQFQNNGVVDDSQLPKDRFSAERLKGVDSTLKIQPAKLEDSAVYLCASSLDSGPSYEQYFGPGTRLTVT.

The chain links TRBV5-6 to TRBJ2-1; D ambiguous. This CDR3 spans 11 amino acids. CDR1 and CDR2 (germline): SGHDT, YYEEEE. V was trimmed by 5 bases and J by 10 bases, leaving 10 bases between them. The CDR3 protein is CASSRPPEQFF. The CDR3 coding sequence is TGTGCCAGCAGTCGCCCCCCCGAGCAGTTCTTC.

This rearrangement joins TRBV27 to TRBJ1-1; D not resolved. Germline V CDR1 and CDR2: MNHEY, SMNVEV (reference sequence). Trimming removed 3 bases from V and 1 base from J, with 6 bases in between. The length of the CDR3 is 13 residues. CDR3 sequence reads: CASSFGKNTEAFF. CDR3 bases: TGTGCCAGCAGTTTCGGGAAGAACACTGAAGCTTTCTTT.

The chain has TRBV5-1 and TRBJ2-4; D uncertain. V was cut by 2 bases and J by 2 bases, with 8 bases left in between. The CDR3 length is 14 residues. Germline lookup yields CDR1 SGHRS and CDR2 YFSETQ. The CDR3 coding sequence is TGCGCCAGCAGCTTAGACGCCACCAAAAACATTCAGTACTTC. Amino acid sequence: CASSLDATKNIQYF.

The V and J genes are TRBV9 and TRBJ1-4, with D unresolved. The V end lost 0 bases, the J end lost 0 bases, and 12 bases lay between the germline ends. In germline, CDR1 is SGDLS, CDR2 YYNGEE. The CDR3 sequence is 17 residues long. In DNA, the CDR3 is TGTGCCAGCAGCGTAGGAGTAGGAGGGACAACTAATGAAAAACTGTTTTTT. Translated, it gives CASSVGVGGTTNEKLFF.

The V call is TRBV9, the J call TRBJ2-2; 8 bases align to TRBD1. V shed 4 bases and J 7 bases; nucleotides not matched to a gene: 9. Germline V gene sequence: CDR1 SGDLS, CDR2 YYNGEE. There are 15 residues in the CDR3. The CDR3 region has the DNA TGTGCCAGCAGCTCAGTCCAGGGGGCCGGCGGGGAGCTGTTTTTT. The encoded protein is CASSSVQGAGGELFF.

CDR3 sequence (DNA): TGTGCCAGCAGTGAATCTAGGGACAGAAACATTCAGTACTTC. Its translation: CASSESRDRNIQYF. The chain uses TRBV2 and TRBJ2-4; 7 bases line up with TRBD1. The germline CDR1 and CDR2 sequences are SNHLY and FYNNEI. This CDR3 contains 14 residues. Unmatched junction bases numbered 4, after V lost 2 bases and J lost 6 bases.

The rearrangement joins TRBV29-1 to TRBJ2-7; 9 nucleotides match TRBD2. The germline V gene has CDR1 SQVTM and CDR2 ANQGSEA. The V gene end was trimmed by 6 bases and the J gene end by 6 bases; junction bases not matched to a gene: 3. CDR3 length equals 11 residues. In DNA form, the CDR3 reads TGCAGCGTGAGACTAGCGGCCGAGCAGTACTTC. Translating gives CSVRLAAEQYF.

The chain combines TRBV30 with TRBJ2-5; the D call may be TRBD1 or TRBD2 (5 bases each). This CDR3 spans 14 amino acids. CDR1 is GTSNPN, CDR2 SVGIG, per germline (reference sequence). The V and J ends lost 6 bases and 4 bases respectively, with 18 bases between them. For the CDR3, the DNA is TGTGCCTGTACTAGGATTAGGGGCCGAGAGACCCAGTACTTC. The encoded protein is CACTRIRGRETQYF.

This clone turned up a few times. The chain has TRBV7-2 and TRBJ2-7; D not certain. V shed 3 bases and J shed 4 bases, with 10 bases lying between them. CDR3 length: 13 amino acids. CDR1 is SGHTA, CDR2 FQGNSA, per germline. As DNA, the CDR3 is TGTGCCAGCAGCTTGAATGCAGCGTACGAGCAGTACTTC. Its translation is CASSLNAAYEQYF.